These 19 T cell receptor beta chains share one sample of origin, sequenced in a study of T cell responses to AZD1222 COVID-19 vaccine. Using immunoSEQ multiplex PCR, the repertoire was profiled, and TCRdb retains in-frame clones only, with some absent. The sample shows around 140,000 clones, roughly 85% of them seen only once. The source material was peripheral blood, sampled on day 0 of AZD1222 vaccination. Receptors were obtained from an adult in good health.

The V and J genes are TRBV29-1 and TRBJ2-7, with D possibly matching TRBD2 (7 bases). The CDR3 totals 14 residues. Per the germline V gene, CDR1 is SQVTM and CDR2 is ANQGSEA. Trimming removed 4 bases at V and 4 bases at J, with 17 bases between. CDR3 DNA sequence: TGCAGCGTTGTATCGGGGGGCCGGGGGTACGAGCAGTACTTC. This translates into CSVVSGGRGYEQYF.

The rearrangement uses TRBV5-8 and TRBJ1-5; D is ambiguous. This CDR3 region has 13 residues. Germline V gives CDR1 SGHTS, CDR2 YDEGEE. Trimming shortened V by 2 bases and J by 6 bases, and 9 bases separated the two germline ends. CDR3 in amino acids: CASSFGEGQPQHF. DNA for the CDR3: TGTGCCAGCAGCTTTGGCGAGGGTCAGCCCCAGCATTTT.

This rearrangement joins TRBV3-1 (or the pseudogene TRBV3-2) to TRBJ1-1; no clear D. Trimming stripped 4 bases from V and 1 base from J, with 10 bases between. Germline V gives CDR1 LGHDT, CDR2 YNNKEL (reference sequence). This CDR3 spans 14 amino acids. The CDR3 is CASSLQSTNTEAFF. CDR3 bases: TGTGCCAGCAGCCTACAGAGTACGAACACTGAAGCTTTCTTT.

The chain couples TRBV18 to TRBJ1-3; D gene uncertain. Trimming pared 6 bases from V and 2 bases from J, leaving 5 bases between. The CDR3 runs to 12 residues. Germline V lookup: CDR1 KGHSH, CDR2 LQKENI. The CDR3 loop reads CASSRPGNTIYF. DNA of the CDR3: TGTGCCAGCTCCCGACCTGGAAACACCATATATTTT.

The CDR3 is CASSATNEKLFF. In DNA, the CDR3 is TGTGCCAGCAGTGCTACTAATGAAAAACTGTTTTTT. V is TRBV2 and J is TRBJ1-4; no clear D gene. CDR3 length: 12 residues. The germline CDR1 and CDR2 sequences are SNHLY and FYNNEI. Trimming removed 4 bases at V and 2 bases at J, with 2 bases between.

V gene TRBV4-2 combines with J gene TRBJ2-2, with D tentatively TRBD2 (6 bases). V was cut by 1 base and J by 0 bases, with 15 bases left in between. CDR3 size: 18 residues. Looked up from germline, CDR1 is LGHNA and CDR2 is YNFKEQ. CDR3 in DNA: TGTGCCAGCAGCCAAGGAGAGGCGGGGAACGCGAACACCGGGGAGCTGTTTTTT. This encodes CASSQGEAGNANTGELFF.

The V and J genes are TRBV5-4 and TRBJ1-4; maybe TRBD1 (5 bases). This CDR3 region has 16 residues. The V gene lost 2 bases and the J gene lost 5 bases, with 16 bases spanning the gap. Looked up from germline, CDR1 is SGHNT and CDR2 is YYREEE (reference sequence). CDR3 in amino acids: CASSLVGGGGNEKLFF. As DNA, the CDR3 is TGTGCCAGCAGCTTAGTAGGAGGTGGGGGAAATGAAAAACTGTTTTTT.

The CDR3 DNA sequence: TGTGCCAGCAGTGAACTCAGGTATGAAGCAATAAAGGATACGCAGTATTTT. Translating gives CASSELRYEAIKDTQYF. This chain links TRBV2 with TRBJ2-3; D ambiguous. The CDR3 is made up of 17 amino acids. The germline gives CDR1 SNHLY, CDR2 FYNNEI. Trimming removed 2 bases from V and 6 bases from J, with 21 bases in between.

This clone came up a few times. The V and J genes are TRBV6-2 or TRBV6-3 and TRBJ2-5; tentative D call: TRBD2 (5 bases). The CDR3 runs 15 residues. CDR1 and CDR2 (germline): MNHEY, SVGEGT. V was trimmed by 6 bases and J by 1 base, leaving 15 bases between them. The CDR3 DNA follows: TGTGCCAGCAGCAGTCCCTCCCGGGGCCAAGAGACCCAGTACTTC. The encoded protein is CASSSPSRGQETQYF.

This chain connects TRBV27 to TRBJ2-7; tentatively, D is TRBD1 or TRBD2 (6 bases each). Trimming took off 4 bases at V and 2 bases at J, with 15 bases between the two ends. The CDR3 runs 15 residues. The germline CDR1 and CDR2 sequences are MNHEY and SMNVEV (reference sequence). The CDR3: CASSSPQGGTYEQYF. The CDR3, as DNA: TGTGCCAGCAGTTCCCCACAGGGAGGAACCTACGAGCAGTACTTC.

The rearrangement uses TRBV18 and TRBJ1-5; 9 positions agree with TRBD1. V was clipped by 5 bases and J by 7 bases; unmatched bases: 6. The CDR3 is 14 amino acids. The germline V gene encodes CDR1 KGHSH and CDR2 LQKENI. CDR3 coding DNA: TGTGCCAGCTCATCGGGACAGGGAGAACAGCCCCAGCATTTT. This sequence encodes CASSSGQGEQPQHF.

The chain carries TRBV19 and TRBJ1-5, with a tentative D call TRBD1 (5 bases). CDR1 and CDR2 from the germline V gene are LNHDA and SQIVND (reference sequence). Trimming removed 5 bases at V and 4 bases at J, with 6 bases between. The CDR3 has 12 residues. In DNA form, the CDR3 reads TGTGCCAGTAGTTGGACAAATCAGCCCCAGCATTTT. This encodes CASSWTNQPQHF.

This chain uses TRBV19 with TRBJ1-5; unclear D gene. The ends were cut back, 6 bases at V and 0 bases at J, with 18 bases in the middle. CDR3 length equals 17 residues. Germline V lookup: CDR1 LNHDA, CDR2 SQIVND (reference sequence). CDR3 in amino acids: CASSRVPKESSNQPQHF. The CDR3 nucleotides are TGTGCCAGTAGCCGGGTCCCTAAAGAAAGTAGCAATCAGCCCCAGCATTTT.

V and J are TRBV4-2 and TRBJ1-4, with D tentatively TRBD1 (5 bases). The V gene lost 6 bases and the J gene lost 8 bases, with 16 bases spanning the gap. This CDR3 is built from 14 residues. The germline gives CDR1 LGHNA, CDR2 YNFKEQ. CDR3 DNA sequence: TGTGCCAGCAGTAAGGACAATGTTGGGGAAAAACTGTTTTTT. This codes for CASSKDNVGEKLFF.

The chain joins TRBV2 to TRBJ1-2; 8 nucleotides align to TRBD1. V shed 8 bases, J shed 8 bases, and the junction held 19 bases outside the gene matches. Germline CDR1 reads SNHLY; CDR2 reads FYNNEI. The length of the CDR3 is 16 residues. CDR3 nucleotides: TGTGCCAGCGGGGAGGACAGGGAACCTCCGCTCTGGGGCTACACCTTC. Protein: CASGEDREPPLWGYTF.

This chain connects TRBV5-1 to TRBJ2-5; D is unresolved. CDR1 is SGHRS and CDR2 is YFSETQ in the germline V gene. The CDR3 is 14 residues long. Deletions cut 0 bases from V and 5 bases from J, with 11 bases between. The CDR3 protein is CASSLDSPRETQYF. Written as DNA, the CDR3 is TGCGCCAGCAGCTTGGATAGCCCGAGGGAGACCCAGTACTTC.

The J gene is TRBJ1-1, the V gene TRBV18; the D is unclear. Trimming removed 3 bases from V and 0 bases from J, with 5 bases in between. The V gene's germline CDR1 is KGHSH and CDR2 LQKENI. The CDR3 is 13 amino acids. CDR3 amino acids: CASSPPMNTEAFF. CDR3 coding DNA: TGTGCCAGCTCACCTCCGATGAACACTGAAGCTTTCTTT.

The V and J genes are TRBV6-6 and TRBJ2-5; 8 nucleotides line up with TRBD2. The CDR3 runs to 17 residues. Germline-derived CDR1 and CDR2 are MNHNY and SVGAGI (reference sequence). The V gene end was trimmed by 5 bases and the J gene end by 1 base; junction bases not matched to a gene: 12. CDR3 in amino acids: CASSRPRSGGTQETQYF. In nucleotides, the CDR3 is TGTGCCAGCAGTCGACCTCGGAGCGGGGGCACCCAAGAGACCCAGTACTTC.

The rearrangement uses TRBV3-1 (or the pseudogene TRBV3-2) and TRBJ2-1, with D possibly being TRBD2 (7 bases). The CDR3 consists of 15 residues. V shed 4 bases and J shed 7 bases, with 17 bases lying between them. The germline V gene has CDR1 LGHDT and CDR2 YNNKEL (reference sequence). CDR3 sequence: CASSRGGLSWNEQFF. The CDR3, as DNA: TGTGCCAGCAGCCGCGGGGGCCTCTCTTGGAATGAGCAGTTCTTC.